A single sample gave rise to the 5 T cell receptor beta chains below, sequenced in a study of CD8 T cells in Susac syndrome. The RNA input was 0.5 to 1 ug, and it was reverse transcribed with random hexamers. TCRdb redid the calling of the immunoSEQ multiplex PCR reads with MiXCR, one entry per CDR3 protein. The sample carries tens of thousands of distinct CDR3 sequences, around 93% recorded once. The sample comprised CD4+ T cells from PBMCs. Receptors were obtained from a human donor with Susac syndrome.

The gene calls are TRBV5-5 and TRBJ2-7, with no clear D. CDR1 SGHKS and CDR2 YYEKEE come from the germline V gene (reference sequence). CDR3 size: 15 residues. V lost 4 bases, J lost 6 bases, and 20 bases lay in between. The CDR3 nucleotides read TGTGCCAGCAGCCTATGGACCGGTTCGTATGGCGAGCAGTACTTC. Translated, it gives CASSLWTGSYGEQYF.

The CDR3 protein is CASSLAEGQLNEKLFF. The CDR3 bases are TGCGCCAGCAGCTTGGCTGAGGGACAGCTGAATGAAAAACTGTTTTTT. V usage is TRBV5-1 and J usage is TRBJ1-4; 7 nucleotides line up with TRBD1. V trimming: 0 bases; J trimming: 5 bases; junction bases outside the gene matches: 7. Germline lookup yields CDR1 SGHRS and CDR2 YFSETQ. CDR3 size: 16 residues. Combining the CDR3 with reference TRBV5-1 and TRBJ1-4 gives the whole variable domain KAGVTQTPRYLIKTRGQQVTLSCSPISGHRSVSWYQQTPGQGLQFLFEYFSETQRNKGNFPGRFSGRQFSNSRSEMNVSTLELGDSALYLCASSLAEGQLNEKLFFGSGTQLSVL.

The V gene is TRBV6-1, the J gene TRBJ2-7; 8 positions match TRBD2. The V gene end was trimmed by 7 bases and the J gene end by 4 bases; junction bases not matched to a gene: 9. The CDR3 spans 14 residues. The germline V gene encodes CDR1 MNHNS and CDR2 SASEGT. The CDR3 DNA sequence: TGTGCCAGCACTTGGACTAGCCTAAGTTACGAGCAGTACTTC. As protein: CASTWTSLSYEQYF.

The chain carries TRBV7-2 and TRBJ2-1; 7 positions match TRBD1. Germline CDR1 is SGHTA and CDR2 is FQGNSA. The CDR3 runs 14 residues. Germline trimming cut 4 bases from V and 16 bases from J; bases unmatched to any gene: 16. This chain's CDR3 is CASSYGNNRGLIFF. CDR3 bases: TGTGCCAGCAGCTACGGAAATAACAGGGGCCTAATATTCTTC.

The chain couples TRBV11-3 to TRBJ2-7; no firm D call. The germline V gene has CDR1 SGHNT and CDR2 YENEEA. The V and J ends lost 6 bases and 5 bases respectively, with 11 bases between them. There are 12 residues in the CDR3. This CDR3 is CASSKYGDEQYF. The DNA for the CDR3 is TGTGCCAGCAGTAAGTACGGAGACGAGCAGTACTTC.